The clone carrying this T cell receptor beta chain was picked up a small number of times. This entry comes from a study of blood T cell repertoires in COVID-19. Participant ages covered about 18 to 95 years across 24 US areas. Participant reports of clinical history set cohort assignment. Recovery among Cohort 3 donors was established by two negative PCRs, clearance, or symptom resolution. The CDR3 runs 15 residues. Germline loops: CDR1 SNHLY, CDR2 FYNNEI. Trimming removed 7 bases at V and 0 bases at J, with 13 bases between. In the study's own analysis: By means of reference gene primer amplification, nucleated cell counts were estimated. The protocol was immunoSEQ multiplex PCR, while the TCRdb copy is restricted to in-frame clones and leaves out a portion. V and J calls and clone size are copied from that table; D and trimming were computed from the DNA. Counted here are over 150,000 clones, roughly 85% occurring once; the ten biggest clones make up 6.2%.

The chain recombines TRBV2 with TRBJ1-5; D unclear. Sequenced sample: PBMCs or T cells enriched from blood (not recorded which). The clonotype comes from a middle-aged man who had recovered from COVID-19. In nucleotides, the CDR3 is TGTGCCAGCATGGCAGGCATTTATAGCAATCAGCCCCAGCATTTT. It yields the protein CASMAGIYSNQPQHF. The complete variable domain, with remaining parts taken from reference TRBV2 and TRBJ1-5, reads EPEVTQTPSHQVTQMGQEVILRCVPISNHLYFYWYRQILGQKVEFLVSFYNNEISEKSEIFDDQFSVERPDGSNFTLKIRSTKLEDSAMYFCASMAGIYSNQPQHFGDGTRLSIL.